Shown below are 10 T cell receptor beta chains from a single sample sequenced in a study of blood T cell repertoires in COVID-19. Assay used: immunoSEQ multiplex PCR; TCRdb lists only in-frame clones, some missing. Of roughly 40,000 clones listed, nearly 80% are singletons. The sequencing input was peripheral blood. The receptor set was obtained from a man between 70 and 80 years old with acute or convalescent COVID-19.

The CDR3 here is CASSTGQSVYEQYF. The CDR3 DNA follows: TGTGCCAGCAGCACTGGACAGTCGGTCTACGAGCAGTACTTC. This chain links TRBV2 with TRBJ2-7; TRBD1 might be the D (6 bases). Per the germline V gene, CDR1 is SNHLY and CDR2 is FYNNEI. The CDR3 contains 14 residues. The V end was cut by 6 bases, the J end by 3 bases, with 15 bases between.

V usage is TRBV28 and J usage is TRBJ1-2; no definite D call. Deletions cut 5 bases from V and 8 bases from J, with 9 bases between. There are 11 residues in the CDR3. Germline CDR1 MDHEN, CDR2 SYDVKM. In nucleotides, the CDR3 is TGTGCCAGCAGTCATTTTCGGGGCTACACCTTC. Protein: CASSHFRGYTF.

The genes are TRBV2 and TRBJ1-3, with D hard to call. The V gene lost 10 bases and the J gene lost 0 bases, with 13 bases spanning the gap. CDR1 and CDR2 (germline): SNHLY, FYNNEI. The CDR3 is 14 residues long. The CDR3 loop reads CAKEKEDSGNTIYF. The CDR3, as DNA: TGTGCCAAAGAAAAGGAGGACTCTGGAAACACCATATATTTT.

Regarding this clone: An end of the junction does not agree with germline; a read error may underlie this. The J gene is TRBJ1-1, the V gene TRBV29-1; no clear D. This CDR3 spans 13 amino acids. Germline V CDR1 and CDR2: SQVTM, ANQGSEA. CDR3 amino acids: CSFEKSGITEAFF. CDR3 sequence (DNA): TGCAGCTTTGAAAAAAGCGGGATCACTGAAGCTTTCTTT.

The chain couples TRBV30 to TRBJ2-7; 10 bases line up with TRBD2. Trimming cost V 2 bases and J 7 bases; bases outside gene matches: 8. The CDR3 is 14 amino acids. The germline gives CDR1 GTSNPN, CDR2 SVGIG (reference sequence). CDR3 amino acids: CAWSPKGAGGEQYF. Written as DNA, the CDR3 is TGTGCCTGGAGTCCGAAAGGAGCGGGGGGGGAGCAGTACTTC.

This sequence joins TRBV19 and TRBJ1-6; D remains unclear. This CDR3 spans 14 amino acids. Germline V gene lookup returns CDR1 LNHDA and CDR2 SQIVND (reference sequence). This chain's CDR3 is CASRESSYNSPLHF. In DNA form, the CDR3 reads TGTGCATCGCGGGAGAGCTCCTATAATTCACCCCTCCACTTT.

V and J are TRBV10-2 and TRBJ1-1, with D maybe TRBD1 (5 bases). Germline values: CDR1 WSHSY, CDR2 SAAADI. The V gene lost 4 bases and the J gene lost 1 base, with 10 bases spanning the gap. The CDR3 spans 14 residues. In nucleotides, the CDR3 is TGCGCCAGCAGTGGGGGACTGAAGAACACTGAAGCTTTCTTT. Translated, it gives CASSGGLKNTEAFF.

This sequence joins TRBV30 and TRBJ1-2; D gene ambiguous. Trimming left V 7 bases short and J 4 bases short, with 10 bases between. The CDR3 spans 11 residues. Germline loops: CDR1 GTSNPN, CDR2 SVGIG (reference sequence). CDR3 region: CASAVSYGYTF. The CDR3 DNA follows: TGTGCCTCTGCAGTAAGCTATGGCTACACCTTC.

The V and J genes are TRBV4-3 and TRBJ1-1; 10 bases align to TRBD1. Germline V gene lookup returns CDR1 LGHNA and CDR2 YSLEER. This CDR3 spans 13 amino acids. Trimming at V came to 3 bases and at J to 10 bases, leaving 5 bases not matched to a gene. In nucleotides, the CDR3 is TGCGCCAGCAGCCAGGGACAGGGGAGTGGAGCTTTCTTT. Translation: CASSQGQGSGAFF.

The rearrangement joins TRBV7-2 to TRBJ1-5; TRBD1 is a possible D gene (6 bases). The V gene's germline CDR1 is SGHTA and CDR2 FQGNSA. The CDR3 runs to 15 residues. Deletions cut 4 bases from V and 1 base from J, with 11 bases between. CDR3 sequence: CASSWQGQSNQPQHF. The CDR3 coding sequence is TGTGCCAGCAGCTGGCAGGGGCAGAGCAATCAGCCCCAGCATTTT.